The present T cell receptor (beta chain) was sequenced within a study of blood T cells in healthy people across ages. V gave up 6 bases and J gave up 3 bases; unmatched junction bases: 6. CDR1 DFQATT and CDR2 SNEGSKA come from the germline V gene (reference sequence). CDR3 size: 14 residues. Through a sample-barcoded 5' primer and a J-beta primer mix, a second PCR was run for roughly 6 to 12 cycles. In TCRdb, the 5' RACE reads were re-called with MiXCR into one record per CDR3 protein. The sample shows 730,000 or so distinct CDR3 sequences, around 46% of them seen only once. The TCR comes from a woman between 55 and 75 years old in good health. This chain joins TRBV20-1 and TRBJ2-3; 10 bases align to TRBD2. The sequenced sample was blood. In DNA form, the CDR3 reads TGCAGTGCCCCAGCGGGGGGGTGGACAGATACGCAGTATTTT. This encodes CSAPAGGWTDTQYF.